A single sample is the source of the 2 T cell receptor beta chains below, sequenced in a study of blood T cells in healthy people across ages. Primers used in a second PCR of roughly 6 to 11 cycles were a sample-barcoded 5' primer and a J-beta primer mix. Each CDR3 protein gets one entry after TCRdb re-called the 5' RACE reads with MiXCR. The sample has over a million distinct CDR3 sequences; 40% to 55% are singletons. Sequenced input: blood. The receptors shown here come from a woman aged 55-75 years in good health.

This clonotype was seen a handful of times. The gene calls are TRBV2 and TRBJ2-5; D may match TRBD1 or TRBD2 (5 bases each). The CDR3 is made up of 14 amino acids. Per the germline V gene, CDR1 is SNHLY and CDR2 is FYNNEI. V lost 6 bases and J 0 bases, leaving 11 bases between the germline ends. CDR3 sequence (DNA): TGTGCCAGCAGGGGGGACCTCTACCAAGAGACCCAGTACTTC. Translation gives CASRGDLYQETQYF. Combining the CDR3 with reference TRBV2 and TRBJ2-5 gives the whole variable domain EPEVTQTPSHQVTQMGQEVILRCVPISNHLYFYWYRQILGQKVEFLVSFYNNEISEKSEIFDDQFSVERPDGSNFTLKIRSTKLEDSAMYFCASRGDLYQETQYFGPGTRLLVL.

This clonotype has only one observation. The V and J genes are TRBV5-1 and TRBJ2-2; D remains ambiguous. Germline CDR1 and CDR2: SGHRS and YFSETQ. The CDR3 has 17 amino acids. Trimming stripped 0 bases from V and 1 base from J, with 13 bases between. CDR3 coding DNA: TGCGCCAGCAGCTTGGCCGCAGCTGCAGTGAACACCGGGGAGCTGTTTTTT. Translation: CASSLAAAAVNTGELFF. The variable domain in full, with the rest retrieved from reference TRBV5-1 and TRBJ2-2, is KAGVTQTPRYLIKTRGQQVTLSCSPISGHRSVSWYQQTPGQGLQFLFEYFSETQRNKGNFPGRFSGRQFSNSRSEMNVSTLELGDSALYLCASSLAAAAVNTGELFFGEGSRLTVL.